This TCR beta chain emerged from a study of tumor and adjacent non-tumor tissue in lung cancer. Looking at the study overall: There were around eleven adenocarcinoma, 2 squamous cell carcinoma and 1 small cell lung cancer cases.

Germline CDR1 is MNHNY and CDR2 is SVGAGI (reference sequence). This CDR3 spans 17 amino acids. This sample's RNA came from whole unsorted tissue. The normal lung tissue was taken more than 3 cm from the tumor edge. Three rounds of nested PCR, following a modified ARM-PCR protocol, produced the TCRbeta library. MiXCR, run by TCRdb on the multiplex PCR reads, gives a single entry per CDR3 protein. This sample yields tens of thousands of distinct CDR3 sequences, of which around 70% are seen a single time; 25% to 35% belongs to the top ten. Points on this clonotype: One end of the junction fails to match germline, which may point to a read error.

The chain links TRBV6-6 to TRBJ2-7; 8 bases line up with TRBD1. The sample was distant non-tumor lung tissue. This clonotype originated in a woman in her forties or fifties with non-small cell lung cancer. This chain's CDR3 is CASTPDGRQGIYYGQYF. CDR3 DNA sequence: TGTGCCAGCACCCCTGATGGTCGACAGGGGATTTACTACGGGCAGTACTTC.